The rows below give T cell receptor beta chains drawn from one sample of a study of lymphopenia after photon versus proton radiotherapy. Produced via immunoSEQ multiplex PCR; TCRdb's table is partial and in-frame only. The table lists roughly 150,000 clones, more than 85% of them singletons. The sample in question was peripheral blood, obtained from a patient treated with photon-based radiotherapy. The source of these receptors is a middle-aged man with gastric cancer. The conserved cysteine and the conserved F or W are not part of the CDR3 here. Each record gives: CDR3 protein, clone size, V gene. Not every row has a clone size; where given, it reads once, few, many or a size class.

CDR3 protein: ASSLGRDQPQH; clone size: -; V gene: TRBV7-9
CDR3 protein: ASSSLRQGTSGNTIY; clone size: -; V gene: TRBV27
CDR3 protein: ASSSQGARPQH; clone size: -; V gene: TRBV28
CDR3 protein: ASSLMGLYNEQF; clone size: -; V gene: TRBV28
CDR3 protein: ASSRTGNPYEQY; clone size: -; V gene: TRBV19
CDR3 protein: ASSPRATGGPYEQY; clone size: once; V gene: TRBV7-9
CDR3 protein: ASRNVDIQGYEQY; clone size: -; V gene: TRBV2
CDR3 protein: AWSWGSFYEQY; clone size: few; V gene: TRBV30
CDR3 protein: ASSLNGGRTLDIHGRELF; clone size: -; V gene: TRBV5-1
CDR3 protein: ASSQSLAGVREQY; clone size: -; V gene: TRBV4-1
CDR3 protein: ASRTTYTSYEQY; clone size: -; V gene: TRBV7-2
CDR3 protein: ASFRRPSYEQY; clone size: few; V gene: TRBV5-5
CDR3 protein: ASSFWGSDQPQH; clone size: once; V gene: TRBV27
CDR3 protein: ASSPHAGDYTGELF; clone size: -; V gene: TRBV13
CDR3 protein: ASSRPGEPSNQPQH; clone size: once; V gene: TRBV5-8
CDR3 protein: ASSLDRLAGGPPSYEQY; clone size: -; V gene: TRBV11-2
CDR3 protein: ASPRGGEFCNQPQH; clone size: -; V gene: TRBV25-1
CDR3 protein: ASSLGRGGNTDTQY; clone size: -; V gene: TRBV7-2
CDR3 protein: ATTDSARDKNIQY; clone size: -; V gene: TRBV6-1
CDR3 protein: ASSRTGAEQY; clone size: -; V gene: TRBV6-5
CDR3 protein: ASSLSWDRVREQY; clone size: -; V gene: TRBV11-1
CDR3 protein: ASTDRSYGYT; clone size: -; V gene: TRBV5-4
CDR3 protein: ASRRLAGEVEQF; clone size: -; V gene: TRBV19
CDR3 protein: ASSLTTGTRGHEQF; clone size: few; V gene: TRBV7-3
CDR3 protein: ASSFVAGPSDTQY; clone size: -; V gene: TRBV7-2
CDR3 protein: ASSELGMGDTEAF; clone size: -; V gene: TRBV25-1
CDR3 protein: ASSLDGSGGDTQY; clone size: -; V gene: TRBV11-3
CDR3 protein: ASTKTGTYEQY; clone size: many; V gene: TRBV6-5
CDR3 protein: ASSWSQVRSYEQY; clone size: -; V gene: TRBV11-2
CDR3 protein: ASKRAMNTEAF; clone size: -; V gene: TRBV19
CDR3 protein: ASSSDRTGSHQPQH; clone size: -; V gene: TRBV28
CDR3 protein: SVGTSWGTGELF; clone size: few; V gene: TRBV29-1
CDR3 protein: SASPNTEAF; clone size: few; V gene: TRBV20-1
CDR3 protein: ASRASGTDTQY; clone size: -; V gene: TRBV14
CDR3 protein: ASSPGYDTQY; clone size: -; V gene: TRBV11-2
CDR3 protein: ASRKKGGVSYEQY; clone size: -; V gene: TRBV5-4
CDR3 protein: ASSRDFEQF; clone size: once; V gene: TRBV28
CDR3 protein: ASWTGNQPQH; clone size: few; V gene: TRBV19
CDR3 protein: ASSVTGTLSEAF; clone size: few; V gene: TRBV25-1
CDR3 protein: ASSLGVHEQY; clone size: -; V gene: TRBV11-2
CDR3 protein: ASSERMNTEAF; clone size: once; V gene: TRBV2
CDR3 protein: AISESTGNNQPQH; clone size: -; V gene: TRBV10-3
CDR3 protein: ASSILAAPYEQY; clone size: -; V gene: TRBV19
CDR3 protein: ASSLMGQEGVGYT; clone size: once; V gene: TRBV5-1
CDR3 protein: ASSEGLGYSNQPQH; clone size: -; V gene: TRBV6-1
CDR3 protein: ASSPTPGGGQY; clone size: few; V gene: TRBV6-5
CDR3 protein: ASKTRGTGANVLT; clone size: -; V gene: TRBV19
CDR3 protein: SVEGRGPEQY; clone size: -; V gene: TRBV29-1
CDR3 protein: ASSSGFDSKANYGYT; clone size: once; V gene: TRBV19
CDR3 protein: ASRDRATNTEAF; clone size: -; V gene: TRBV6-1
CDR3 protein: ASNEQF; clone size: -; V gene: TRBV7-9
CDR3 protein: ASSGAGGPETQY; clone size: -; V gene: TRBV19
CDR3 protein: ASSFYGSGSREQY; clone size: -; V gene: TRBV5-5
CDR3 protein: ASSYRGNEQF; clone size: -; V gene: TRBV7-3
CDR3 protein: ASSLTGTGGQETQY; clone size: once; V gene: TRBV11-2
CDR3 protein: ASSQMGQVNTEAF; clone size: -; V gene: TRBV7-9
CDR3 protein: AISGVSGQPQH; clone size: -; V gene: TRBV10-3
CDR3 protein: ASSEGLAGGGETQY; clone size: -; V gene: TRBV7-9
CDR3 protein: ASSATQGYNEQF; clone size: -; V gene: TRBV11-2